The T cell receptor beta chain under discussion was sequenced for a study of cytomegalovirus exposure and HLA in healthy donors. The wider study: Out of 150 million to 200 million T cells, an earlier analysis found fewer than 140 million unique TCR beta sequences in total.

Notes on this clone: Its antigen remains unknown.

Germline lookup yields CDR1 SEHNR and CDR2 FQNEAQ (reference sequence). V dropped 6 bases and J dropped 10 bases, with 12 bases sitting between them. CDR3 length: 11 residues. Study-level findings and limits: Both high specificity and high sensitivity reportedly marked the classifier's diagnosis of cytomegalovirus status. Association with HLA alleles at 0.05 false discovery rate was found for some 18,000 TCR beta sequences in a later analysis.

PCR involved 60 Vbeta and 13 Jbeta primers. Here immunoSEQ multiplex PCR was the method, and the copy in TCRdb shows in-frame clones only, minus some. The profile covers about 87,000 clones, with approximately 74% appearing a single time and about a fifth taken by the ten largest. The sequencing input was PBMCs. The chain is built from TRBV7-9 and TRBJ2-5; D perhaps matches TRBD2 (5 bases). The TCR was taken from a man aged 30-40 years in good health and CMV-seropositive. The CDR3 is CASSPNRDQYF. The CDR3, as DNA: TGTGCCAGCAGTCCAAATCGGGACCAGTACTTC. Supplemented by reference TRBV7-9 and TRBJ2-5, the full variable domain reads DTGVSQNPRHKITKRGQNVTFRCDPISEHNRLYWYRQTLGQGPEFLTYFQNEAQLEKSRLLSDRFSAERPKGSFSTLEIQRTEQGDSAMYLCASSPNRDQYFGPGTRLLVL.